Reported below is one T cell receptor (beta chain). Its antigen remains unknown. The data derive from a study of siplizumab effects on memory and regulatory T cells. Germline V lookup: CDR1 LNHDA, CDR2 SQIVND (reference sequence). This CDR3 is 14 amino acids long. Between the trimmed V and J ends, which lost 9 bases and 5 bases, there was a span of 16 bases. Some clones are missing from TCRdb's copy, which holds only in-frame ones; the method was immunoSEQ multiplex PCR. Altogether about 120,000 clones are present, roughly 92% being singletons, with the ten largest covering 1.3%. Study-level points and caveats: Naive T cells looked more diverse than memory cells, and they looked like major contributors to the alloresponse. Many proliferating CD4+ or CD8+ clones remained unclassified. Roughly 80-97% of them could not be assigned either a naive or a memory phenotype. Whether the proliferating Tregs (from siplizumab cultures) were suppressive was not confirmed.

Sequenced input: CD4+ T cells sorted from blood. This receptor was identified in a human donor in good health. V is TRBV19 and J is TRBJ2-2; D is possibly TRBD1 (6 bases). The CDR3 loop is CASSGTFNTGELFF. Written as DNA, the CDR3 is TGTGCCAGCTCCGGGACATTCAATACCGGGGAGCTGTTTTTT.